The clone carrying this T cell receptor (beta chain) was found a few times. Its target is not known. Time point of the sample: week 5, during vaccination. The vaccine gave 300 ug of a 20-mer mutant IDH1 peptide subcutaneously per dose. Sequencing used immunoSEQ multiplex PCR; TCRdb keeps in-frame clones, though not all of them. This table holds approximately 35,000 clones, 55% to 60% found once. The data derive from a study of a mutant IDH1 vaccine in newly diagnosed glioma. Overall study: Eight vaccine injections were given to patients in weeks 1, 3, 5, 7, 11, 15, 19 and 23. Vaccination was launched 4-6 weeks after radiotherapy alone, or with temozolomide cycles.

Germline values: CDR1 SGHKS, CDR2 YYEKEE (reference sequence). The CDR3 has 11 residues. V lost 3 bases, J lost 2 bases, and 3 bases lay in between. This sequence was found in a woman aged 18-29 years with glioma. This rearrangement joins TRBV5-5 to TRBJ2-7; the D is unclear. This material consisted of PBMCs, taken from a glioma patient whose treatment included an IDH1 peptide vaccine. CDR3 sequence: CASSYTYEQYF. The CDR3 bases are TGTGCCAGCAGCTACACCTACGAGCAGTACTTC.